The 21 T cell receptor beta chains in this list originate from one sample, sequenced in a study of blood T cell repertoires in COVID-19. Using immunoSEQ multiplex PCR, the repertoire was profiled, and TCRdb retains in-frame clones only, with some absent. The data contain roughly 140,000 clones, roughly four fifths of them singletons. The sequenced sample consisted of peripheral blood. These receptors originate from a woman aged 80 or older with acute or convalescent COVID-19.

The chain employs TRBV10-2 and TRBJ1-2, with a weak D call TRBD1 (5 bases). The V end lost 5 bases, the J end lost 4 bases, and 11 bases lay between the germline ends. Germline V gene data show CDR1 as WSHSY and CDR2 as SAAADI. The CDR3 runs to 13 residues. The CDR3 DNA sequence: TGCGCCAGCAGTTCAGGGTTGGCCTATGGCTACACCTTC. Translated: CASSSGLAYGYTF.

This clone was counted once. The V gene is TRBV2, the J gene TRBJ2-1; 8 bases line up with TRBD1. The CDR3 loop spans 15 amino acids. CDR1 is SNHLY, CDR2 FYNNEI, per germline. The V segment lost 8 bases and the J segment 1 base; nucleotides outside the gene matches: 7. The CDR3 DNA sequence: TGTGCCAGCTGGTCGGACAGGGAGTCCTACAATGAGCAGTTCTTC. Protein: CASWSDRESYNEQFF.

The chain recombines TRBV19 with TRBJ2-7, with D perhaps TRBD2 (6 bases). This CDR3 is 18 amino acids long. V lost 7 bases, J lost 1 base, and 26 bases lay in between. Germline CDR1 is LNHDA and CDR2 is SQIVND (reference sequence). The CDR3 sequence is CASTPSGVARRTSYEQYF. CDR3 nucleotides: TGTGCCAGTACCCCATCGGGGGTAGCGCGGAGAACGTCCTACGAGCAGTACTTC. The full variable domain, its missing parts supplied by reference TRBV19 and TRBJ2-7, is DGGITQSPKYLFRKEGQNVTLSCEQNLNHDAMYWYRQDPGQGLRLIYYSQIVNDFQKGDIAEGYSVSREKKESFPLTVTSAQKNPTAFYLCASTPSGVARRTSYEQYFGPGTRLTVT.

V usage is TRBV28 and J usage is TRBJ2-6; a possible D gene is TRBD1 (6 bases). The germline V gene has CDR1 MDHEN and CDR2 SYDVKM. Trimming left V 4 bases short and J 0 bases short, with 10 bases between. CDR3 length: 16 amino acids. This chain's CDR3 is CASSSGQLSGANVLTF. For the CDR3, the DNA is TGTGCCAGCAGTTCAGGACAGCTCTCTGGGGCCAACGTCCTGACTTTC.

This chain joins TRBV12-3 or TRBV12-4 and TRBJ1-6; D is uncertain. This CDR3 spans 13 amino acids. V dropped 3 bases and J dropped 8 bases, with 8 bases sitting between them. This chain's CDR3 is CASSFRQDSPLHF. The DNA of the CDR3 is TGTGCCAGCAGTTTCCGGCAGGATTCACCCCTCCACTTT.

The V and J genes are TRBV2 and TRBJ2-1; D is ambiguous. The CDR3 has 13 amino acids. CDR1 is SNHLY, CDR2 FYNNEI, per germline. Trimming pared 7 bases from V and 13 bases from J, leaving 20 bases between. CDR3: CASKRSYASRQFF. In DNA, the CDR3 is TGTGCCAGCAAGAGATCCTATGCGTCTCGACAGTTCTTC.

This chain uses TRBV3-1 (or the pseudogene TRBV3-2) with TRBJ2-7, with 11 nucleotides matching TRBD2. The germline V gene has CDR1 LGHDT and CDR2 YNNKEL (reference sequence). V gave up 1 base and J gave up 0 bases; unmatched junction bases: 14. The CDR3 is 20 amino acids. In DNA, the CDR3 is TGTGCCAGCAGCCAAGCGGGGTGGGGGACTAGCGGACCGAGCTCCTACGAGCAGTACTTC. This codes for CASSQAGWGTSGPSSYEQYF.

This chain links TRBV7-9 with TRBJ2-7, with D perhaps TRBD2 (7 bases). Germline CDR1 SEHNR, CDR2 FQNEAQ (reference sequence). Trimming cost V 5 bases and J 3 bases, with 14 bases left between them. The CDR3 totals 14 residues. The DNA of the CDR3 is TGTGCCAGCAGCCCACAGGGAGGGAACTACGAGCAGTACTTC. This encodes CASSPQGGNYEQYF. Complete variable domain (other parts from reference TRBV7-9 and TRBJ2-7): DTGVSQNPRHKITKRGQNVTFRCDPISEHNRLYWYRQTLGQGPEFLTYFQNEAQLEKSRLLSDRFSAERPKGSFSTLEIQRTEQGDSAMYLCASSPQGGNYEQYFGPGTRLTVT.

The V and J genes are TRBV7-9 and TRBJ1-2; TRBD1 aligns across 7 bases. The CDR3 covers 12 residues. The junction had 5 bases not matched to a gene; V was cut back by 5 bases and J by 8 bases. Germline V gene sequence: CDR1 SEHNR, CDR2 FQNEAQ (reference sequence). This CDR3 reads CASSNTGEGYTF. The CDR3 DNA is TGTGCCAGCAGCAATACAGGGGAAGGCTACACCTTC.

CDR3: CASSELPGGETQYF. The CDR3 coding sequence is TGTGCCAGCAGTGAACTACCAGGGGGAGAGACCCAGTACTTC. The chain carries TRBV2 and TRBJ2-5; 7 nucleotides line up with TRBD1. V trimming: 2 bases; J trimming: 4 bases; junction bases outside the gene matches: 4. The V gene's germline CDR1 is SNHLY and CDR2 FYNNEI. The CDR3 loop spans 14 amino acids.

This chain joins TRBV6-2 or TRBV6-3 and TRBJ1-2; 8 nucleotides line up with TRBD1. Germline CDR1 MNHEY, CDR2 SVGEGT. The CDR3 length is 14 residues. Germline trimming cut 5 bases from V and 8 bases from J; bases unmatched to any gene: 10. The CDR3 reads CASSTRDRRTGYTF. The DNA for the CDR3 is TGTGCCAGCAGTACTCGGGACAGGCGAACAGGCTACACCTTC.

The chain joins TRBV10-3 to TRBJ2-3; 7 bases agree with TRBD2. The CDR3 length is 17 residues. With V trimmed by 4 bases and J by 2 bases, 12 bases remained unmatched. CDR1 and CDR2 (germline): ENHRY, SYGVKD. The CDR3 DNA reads TGTGCCATCAGTGGGGTAGCGGGTGTAGCAAACACAGATACGCAGTATTTT. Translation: CAISGVAGVANTDTQYF.

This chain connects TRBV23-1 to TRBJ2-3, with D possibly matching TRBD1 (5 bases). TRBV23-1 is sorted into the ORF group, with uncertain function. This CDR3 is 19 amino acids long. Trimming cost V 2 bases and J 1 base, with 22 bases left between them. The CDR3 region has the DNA TGCGCCAGCAGTCAAAAAACGGGTTCCTGGCAGGGCGGCACAGATACGCAGTATTTT. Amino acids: CASSQKTGSWQGGTDTQYF.

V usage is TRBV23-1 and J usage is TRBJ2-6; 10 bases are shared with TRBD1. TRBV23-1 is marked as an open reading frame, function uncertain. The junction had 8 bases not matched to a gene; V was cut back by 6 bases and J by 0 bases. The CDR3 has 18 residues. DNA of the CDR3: TGCGCCAGCAGACAGGGACAGGGGCCCTTCTCTGGGGCCAACGTCCTGACTTTC. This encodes CASRQGQGPFSGANVLTF.

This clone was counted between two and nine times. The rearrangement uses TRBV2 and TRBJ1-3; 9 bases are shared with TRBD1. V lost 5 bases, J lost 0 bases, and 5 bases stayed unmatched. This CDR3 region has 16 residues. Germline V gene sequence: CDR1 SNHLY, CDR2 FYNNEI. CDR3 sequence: CASSTGGPSSGNTIYF. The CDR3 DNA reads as TGTGCCAGCAGTACAGGGGGCCCAAGCTCTGGAAACACCATATATTTT.

As DNA, the CDR3 is TGCGCCAGCAGCTTGGTCGGACTGATGAACACTGAAGCTTTCTTT. It yields the protein CASSLVGLMNTEAFF. V and J are TRBV5-1 and TRBJ1-1; no clear D. The V gene's germline CDR1 is SGHRS and CDR2 YFSETQ. The CDR3 contains 15 residues. Trimming pared 0 bases from V and 0 bases from J, leaving 9 bases between. The full variable domain, rest sourced from reference TRBV5-1 and TRBJ1-1, is KAGVTQTPRYLIKTRGQQVTLSCSPISGHRSVSWYQQTPGQGLQFLFEYFSETQRNKGNFPGRFSGRQFSNSRSEMNVSTLELGDSALYLCASSLVGLMNTEAFFGQGTRLTVV.

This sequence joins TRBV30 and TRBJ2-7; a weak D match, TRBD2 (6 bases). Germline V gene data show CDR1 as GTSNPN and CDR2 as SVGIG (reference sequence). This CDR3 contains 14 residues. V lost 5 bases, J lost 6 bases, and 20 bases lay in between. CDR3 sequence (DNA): TGTGCCTGGTCCAGACTAGACTCCTTAGGCGAGCAGTACTTC. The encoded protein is CAWSRLDSLGEQYF. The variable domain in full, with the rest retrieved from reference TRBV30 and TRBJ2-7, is SQTIHQWPATLVQPVGSPLSLECTVEGTSNPNLYWYRQAAGRGLQLLFYSVGIGQISSEVPQNLSASRPQDRQFILSSKKLLLSDSGFYLCAWSRLDSLGEQYFGPGTRLTVT.

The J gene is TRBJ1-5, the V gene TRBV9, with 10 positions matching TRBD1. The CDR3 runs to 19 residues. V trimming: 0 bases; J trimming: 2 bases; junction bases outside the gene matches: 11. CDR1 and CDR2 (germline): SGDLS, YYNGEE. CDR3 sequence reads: CASSVVARQGALGNQPQHF. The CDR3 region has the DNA TGTGCCAGCAGCGTAGTAGCGCGACAGGGGGCTTTGGGCAATCAGCCCCAGCATTTT.

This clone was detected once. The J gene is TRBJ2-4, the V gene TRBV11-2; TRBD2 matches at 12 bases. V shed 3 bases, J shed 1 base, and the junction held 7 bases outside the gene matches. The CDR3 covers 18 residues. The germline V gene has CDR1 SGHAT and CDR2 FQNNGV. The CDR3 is CASSFDLAGGLAKNIQYF. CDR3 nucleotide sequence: TGTGCCAGCAGCTTCGATCTAGCGGGAGGGCTCGCCAAAAACATTCAGTACTTC.

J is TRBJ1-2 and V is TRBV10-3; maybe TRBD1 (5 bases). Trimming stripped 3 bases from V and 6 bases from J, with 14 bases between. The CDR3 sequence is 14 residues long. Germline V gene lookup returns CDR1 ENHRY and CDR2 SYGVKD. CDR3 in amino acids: CAISDLVRVNGYTF. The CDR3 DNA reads TGTGCCATCAGTGATCTCGTCAGGGTCAATGGCTACACCTTC.

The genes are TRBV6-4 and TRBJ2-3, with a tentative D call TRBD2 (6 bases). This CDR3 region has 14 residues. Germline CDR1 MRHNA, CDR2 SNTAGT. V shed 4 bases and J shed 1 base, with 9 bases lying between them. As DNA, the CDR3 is TGTGCCAGCAGTGGGGACTTCCGCACAGATACGCAGTATTTT. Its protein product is CASSGDFRTDTQYF.